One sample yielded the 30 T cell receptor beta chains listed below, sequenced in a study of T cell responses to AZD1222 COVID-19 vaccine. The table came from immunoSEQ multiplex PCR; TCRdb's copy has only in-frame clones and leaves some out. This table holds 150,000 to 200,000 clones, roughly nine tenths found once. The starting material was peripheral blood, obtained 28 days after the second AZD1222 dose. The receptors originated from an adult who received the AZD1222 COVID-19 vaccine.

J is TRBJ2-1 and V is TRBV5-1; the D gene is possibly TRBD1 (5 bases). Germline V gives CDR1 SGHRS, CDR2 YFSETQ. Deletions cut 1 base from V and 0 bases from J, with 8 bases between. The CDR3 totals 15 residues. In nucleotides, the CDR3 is TGCGCCAGCAGCTTGCAGGGAAGCTCCTACAATGAGCAGTTCTTC. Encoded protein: CASSLQGSSYNEQFF.

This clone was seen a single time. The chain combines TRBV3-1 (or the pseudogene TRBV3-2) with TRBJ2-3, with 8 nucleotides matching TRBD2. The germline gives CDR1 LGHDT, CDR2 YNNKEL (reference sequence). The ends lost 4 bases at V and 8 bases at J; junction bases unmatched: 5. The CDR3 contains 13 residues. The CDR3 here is CASSLPRGATQYF. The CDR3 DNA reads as TGTGCCAGCAGCCTCCCGCGGGGGGCTACGCAGTATTTT.

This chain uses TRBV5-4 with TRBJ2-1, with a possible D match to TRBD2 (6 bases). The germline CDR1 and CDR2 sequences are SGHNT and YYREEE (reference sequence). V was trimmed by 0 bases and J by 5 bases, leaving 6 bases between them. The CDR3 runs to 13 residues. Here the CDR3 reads CASSLERDNEQFF. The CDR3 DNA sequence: TGTGCCAGCAGCTTGGAGCGGGACAATGAGCAGTTCTTC. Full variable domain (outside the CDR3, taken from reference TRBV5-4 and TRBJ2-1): ETGVTQSPTHLIKTRGQQVTLRCSSQSGHNTVSWYQQALGQGPQFIFQYYREEENGRGNFPPRFSGLQFPNYSSELNVNALELDDSALYLCASSLERDNEQFFGPGTRLTVL.

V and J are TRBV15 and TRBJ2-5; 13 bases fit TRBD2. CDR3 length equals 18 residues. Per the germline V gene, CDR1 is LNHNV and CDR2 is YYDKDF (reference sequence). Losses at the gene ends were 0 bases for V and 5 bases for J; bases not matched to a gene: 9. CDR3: CATSRETGTSGAQETQYF. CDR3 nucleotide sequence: TGTGCCACCAGCAGAGAGACCGGGACTAGCGGGGCTCAGGAGACCCAGTACTTC.

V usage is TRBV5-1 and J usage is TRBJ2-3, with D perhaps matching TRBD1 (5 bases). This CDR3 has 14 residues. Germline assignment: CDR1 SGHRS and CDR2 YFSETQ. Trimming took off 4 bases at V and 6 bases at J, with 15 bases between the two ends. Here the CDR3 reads CASSLDQGSDTQYF. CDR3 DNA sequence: TGCGCCAGCAGCCTGGACCAGGGCAGCGATACGCAGTATTTT.

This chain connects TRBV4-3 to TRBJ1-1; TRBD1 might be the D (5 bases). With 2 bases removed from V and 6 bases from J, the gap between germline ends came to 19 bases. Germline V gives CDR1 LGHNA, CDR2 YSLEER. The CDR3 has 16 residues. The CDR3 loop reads CASSQIGALNSAEAFF. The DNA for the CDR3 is TGCGCCAGCAGCCAAATTGGGGCACTCAATAGCGCTGAAGCTTTCTTT.

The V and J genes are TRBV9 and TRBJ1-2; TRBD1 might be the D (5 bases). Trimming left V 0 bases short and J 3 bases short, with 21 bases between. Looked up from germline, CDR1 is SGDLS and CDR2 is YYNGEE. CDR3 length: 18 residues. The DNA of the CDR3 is TGTGCCAGCAGCGTAGAATTGGGGGAACAGCAGCTGCACTATGGCTACACCTTC. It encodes CASSVELGEQQLHYGYTF. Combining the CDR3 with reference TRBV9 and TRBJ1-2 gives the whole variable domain DSGVTQTPKHLITATGQRVTLRCSPRSGDLSVYWYQQSLDQGLQFLIQYYNGEERAKGNILERFSAQQFPDLHSELNLSSLELGDSALYFCASSVELGEQQLHYGYTFGSGTRLTVV.

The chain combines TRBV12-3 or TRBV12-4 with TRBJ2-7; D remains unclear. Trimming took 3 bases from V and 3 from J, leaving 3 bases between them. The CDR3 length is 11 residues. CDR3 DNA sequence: TGTGCCAGCAGTTTCGACTACGAGCAGTACTTC. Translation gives CASSFDYEQYF.

Here the CDR3 DNA reads TGTGCCAGCAGCTTAAAAGGCGGGGGAGAGGCTGAAGCTTTCTTT. This gives the protein CASSLKGGGEAEAFF. The gene calls are TRBV7-3 and TRBJ1-1, with D perhaps matching TRBD1 (5 bases). Germline-derived CDR1 and CDR2 are SGHTA and FQGTGA. Trimming removed 1 base from V and 6 bases from J, with 15 bases in between. The length of the CDR3 is 15 residues.

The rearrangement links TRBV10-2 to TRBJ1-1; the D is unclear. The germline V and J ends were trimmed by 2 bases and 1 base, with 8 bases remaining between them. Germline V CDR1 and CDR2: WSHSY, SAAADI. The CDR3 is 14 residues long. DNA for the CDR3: TGCGCCAGCAGTGAGACAGCTGGGAACACTGAAGCTTTCTTT. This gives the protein CASSETAGNTEAFF.

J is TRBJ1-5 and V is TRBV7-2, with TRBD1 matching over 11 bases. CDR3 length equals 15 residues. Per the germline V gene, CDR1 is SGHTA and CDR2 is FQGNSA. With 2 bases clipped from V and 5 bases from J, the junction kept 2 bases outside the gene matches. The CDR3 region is CASSLRTGGHQPQHF. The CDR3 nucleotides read TGTGCCAGCAGCTTACGGACAGGGGGCCATCAGCCCCAGCATTTT.

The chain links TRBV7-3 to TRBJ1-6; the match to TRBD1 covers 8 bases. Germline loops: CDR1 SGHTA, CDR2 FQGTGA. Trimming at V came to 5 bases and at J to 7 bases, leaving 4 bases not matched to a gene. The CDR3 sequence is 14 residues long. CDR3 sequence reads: CASSLQGANSPLHF. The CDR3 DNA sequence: TGTGCCAGCAGCCTTCAGGGGGCGAATTCACCCCTCCACTTT. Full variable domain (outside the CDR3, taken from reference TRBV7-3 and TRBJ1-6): GAGVSQTPSNKVTEKGKYVELRCDPISGHTALYWYRQSLGQGPEFLIYFQGTGAADDSGLPNDRFFAVRPEGSVSTLKIQRTERGDSAVYLCASSLQGANSPLHFGNGTRLTVT.

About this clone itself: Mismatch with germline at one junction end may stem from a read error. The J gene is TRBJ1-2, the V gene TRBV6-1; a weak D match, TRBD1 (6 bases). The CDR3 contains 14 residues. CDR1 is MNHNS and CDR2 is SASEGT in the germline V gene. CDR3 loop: CASSEVTGTYGYTF. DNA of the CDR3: TGTGCCAGCAGCGAAGTAACAGGGACCTATGGCTACACCTTC.

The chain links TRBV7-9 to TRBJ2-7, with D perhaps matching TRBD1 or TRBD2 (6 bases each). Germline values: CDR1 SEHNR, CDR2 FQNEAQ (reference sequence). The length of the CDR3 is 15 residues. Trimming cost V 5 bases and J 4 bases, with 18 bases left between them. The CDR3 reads CASSRPGRGLYEQYF. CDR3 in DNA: TGTGCCAGCAGCCGACCCGGCAGGGGACTTTACGAGCAGTACTTC.

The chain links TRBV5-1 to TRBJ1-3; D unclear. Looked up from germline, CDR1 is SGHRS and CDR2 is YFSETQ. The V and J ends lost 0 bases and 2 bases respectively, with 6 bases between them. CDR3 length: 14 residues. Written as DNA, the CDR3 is TGCGCCAGCAGCTTGGGACACACTGGAAACACCATATATTTT. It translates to CASSLGHTGNTIYF.

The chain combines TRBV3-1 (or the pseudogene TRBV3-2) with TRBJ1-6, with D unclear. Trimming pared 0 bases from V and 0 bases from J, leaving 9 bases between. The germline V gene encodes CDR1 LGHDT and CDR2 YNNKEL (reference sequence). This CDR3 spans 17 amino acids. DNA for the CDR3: TGTGCCAGCAGCCAAGATCCCCCCAGCTCCTATAATTCACCCCTCCACTTT. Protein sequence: CASSQDPPSSYNSPLHF.

This CDR3 is CASSRIRQETQYF. CDR3 DNA: TGTGCCAGTTCCCGAATCAGGCAAGAGACCCAGTACTTC. The J gene is TRBJ2-5, the V gene TRBV6-5; no definite D call. CDR1 and CDR2 from the germline V gene are MNHEY and SVGAGI. The V and J ends lost 9 bases and 2 bases respectively, with 13 bases between them. The CDR3 is 13 residues long.

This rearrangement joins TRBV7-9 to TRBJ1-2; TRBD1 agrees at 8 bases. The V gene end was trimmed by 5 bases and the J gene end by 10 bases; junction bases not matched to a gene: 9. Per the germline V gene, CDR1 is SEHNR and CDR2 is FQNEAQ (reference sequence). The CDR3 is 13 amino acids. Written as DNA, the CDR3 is TGTGCCAGCAGCCCCTCCGGGACAGGTGACTACACCTTC. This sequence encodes CASSPSGTGDYTF.

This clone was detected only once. The CDR3 reads CASSFGHGGNYGYTF. As DNA, the CDR3 is TGTGCCAGCAGTTTCGGTCACGGAGGTAACTATGGCTACACCTTC. This rearrangement joins TRBV27 to TRBJ1-2; no firm D call. The V end was cut by 3 bases, the J end by 1 base, with 12 bases between. CDR1 is MNHEY and CDR2 is SMNVEV in the germline V gene (reference sequence). This CDR3 has 15 amino acids.

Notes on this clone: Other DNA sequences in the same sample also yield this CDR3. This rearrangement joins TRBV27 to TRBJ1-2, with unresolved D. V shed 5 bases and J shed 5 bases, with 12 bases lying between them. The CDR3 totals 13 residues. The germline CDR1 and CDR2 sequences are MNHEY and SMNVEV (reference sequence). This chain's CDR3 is CASSLAPRYGYTF. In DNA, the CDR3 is TGTGCCAGCAGTCTCGCCCCTAGGTATGGCTACACCTTC.

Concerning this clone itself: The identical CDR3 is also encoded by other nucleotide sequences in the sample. CDR3 in DNA: TGTGCCAGCAGCGTAGGGGGGGCGACTAATGAAAAACTGTTTTTT. Amino acids: CASSVGGATNEKLFF. The chain has TRBV9 and TRBJ1-4; maybe TRBD1 (6 bases). The germline V gene encodes CDR1 SGDLS and CDR2 YYNGEE. There are 15 residues in the CDR3. V gave up 0 bases and J gave up 2 bases, with 8 bases separating them.

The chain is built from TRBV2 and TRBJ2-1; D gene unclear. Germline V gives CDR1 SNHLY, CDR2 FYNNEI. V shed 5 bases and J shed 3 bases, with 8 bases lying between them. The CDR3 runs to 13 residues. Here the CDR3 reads CASSIADYNEQFF. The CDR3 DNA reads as TGTGCCAGCAGTATCGCGGACTACAATGAGCAGTTCTTC.

The CDR3 region is CASSRRTGFYEQYF. The CDR3, as DNA: TGTGCCAGCAGTAGACGGACAGGGTTCTACGAGCAGTACTTC. The chain is built from TRBV27 and TRBJ2-7; TRBD1 matches 8 bases. The CDR3 spans 14 residues. The J segment lost 3 bases and the V segment lost 5 bases, leaving 6 bases of the junction unmatched. Per germline, CDR1 MNHEY and CDR2 SMNVEV (reference sequence).

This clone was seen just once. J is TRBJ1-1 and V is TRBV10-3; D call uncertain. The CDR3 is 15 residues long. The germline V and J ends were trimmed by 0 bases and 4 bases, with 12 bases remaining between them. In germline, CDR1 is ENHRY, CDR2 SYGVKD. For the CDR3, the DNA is TGTGCCATCAGTGAGTCCGGTATGGAGGGCACTGAAGCTTTCTTT. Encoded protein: CAISESGMEGTEAFF.

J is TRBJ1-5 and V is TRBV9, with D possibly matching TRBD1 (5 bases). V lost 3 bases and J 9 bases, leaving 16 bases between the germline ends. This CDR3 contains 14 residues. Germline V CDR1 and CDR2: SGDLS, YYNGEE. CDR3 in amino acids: CASSAREGQGPQHF. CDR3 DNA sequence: TGTGCCAGCAGCGCCCGAGAGGGGCAAGGGCCCCAGCATTTT.

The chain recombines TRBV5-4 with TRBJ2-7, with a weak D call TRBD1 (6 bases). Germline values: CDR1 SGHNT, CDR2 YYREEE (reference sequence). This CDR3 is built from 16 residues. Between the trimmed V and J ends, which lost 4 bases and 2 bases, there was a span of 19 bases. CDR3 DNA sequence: TGTGCCAGCAGCCATACAGTTTCGACAGGCGCCTACGAGCAGTACTTC. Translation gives CASSHTVSTGAYEQYF.

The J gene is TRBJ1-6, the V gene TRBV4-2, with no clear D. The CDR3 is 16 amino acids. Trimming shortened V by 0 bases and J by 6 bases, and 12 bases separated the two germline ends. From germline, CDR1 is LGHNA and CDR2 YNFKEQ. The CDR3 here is CASSQEVGNFNSPLHF. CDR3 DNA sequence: TGTGCCAGCAGCCAAGAGGTAGGGAATTTTAATTCACCCCTCCACTTT.

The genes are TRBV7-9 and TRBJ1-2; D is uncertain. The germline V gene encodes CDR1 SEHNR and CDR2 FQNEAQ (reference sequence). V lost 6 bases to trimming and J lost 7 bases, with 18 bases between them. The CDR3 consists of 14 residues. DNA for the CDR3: TGTGCCAGCAGGTACGGGCCGGGTGAGTCTGGCTACACCTTC. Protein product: CASRYGPGESGYTF. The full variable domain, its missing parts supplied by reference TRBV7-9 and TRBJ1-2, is DTGVSQNPRHKITKRGQNVTFRCDPISEHNRLYWYRQTLGQGPEFLTYFQNEAQLEKSRLLSDRFSAERPKGSFSTLEIQRTEQGDSAMYLCASRYGPGESGYTFGSGTRLTVV.

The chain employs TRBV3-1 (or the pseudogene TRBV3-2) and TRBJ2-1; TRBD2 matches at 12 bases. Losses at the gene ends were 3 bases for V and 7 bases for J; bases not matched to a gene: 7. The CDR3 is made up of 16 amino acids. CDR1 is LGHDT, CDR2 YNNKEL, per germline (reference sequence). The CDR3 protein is CASSHLRLAGGNEQFF. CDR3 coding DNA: TGTGCCAGCAGCCACCTGAGGCTAGCGGGGGGGAATGAGCAGTTCTTC.

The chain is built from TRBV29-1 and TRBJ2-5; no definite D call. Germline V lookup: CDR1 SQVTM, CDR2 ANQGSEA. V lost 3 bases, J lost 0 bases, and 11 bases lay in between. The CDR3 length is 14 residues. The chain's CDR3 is CSVEGKGYQETQYF. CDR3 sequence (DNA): TGCAGCGTTGAGGGGAAAGGGTACCAAGAGACCCAGTACTTC. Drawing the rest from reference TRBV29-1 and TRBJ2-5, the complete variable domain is SAVISQKPSRDICQRGTSLTIQCQVDSQVTMMFWYRQQPGQSLTLIATANQGSEATYESGFVIDKFPISRPNLTFSTLTVSNMSPEDSSIYLCSVEGKGYQETQYFGPGTRLLVL.